This T cell receptor beta chain comes out of a study of CD8+CD57+ T cells in acquired aplastic anemia. Whole-study findings and limits: Both total CD4+ and CD8+ pools in patients were more diverse than CD8+CD57+ cells.

The study profiled TCR beta VDJ and CDR3 using genomic DNA as template. TCRdb re-called the reads through MiXCR, storing one row per CDR3 protein. Of over 15,000 distinct CDR3 sequences in the sample, more than 30% are singletons; the top ten hold 80% to 90%. CD8+CD57+ cell expansion had been shown by flow cytometry in patients chosen for sequencing. Researchers bead-enriched CD8+CD57+ cells and obtained a mean 1.6 ug DNA. This clonotype was recorded at least ten times. The antigen is unknown. The sequenced sample was CD8+CD57+ T cells sorted from PBMCs. Specified subset: bead-enriched CD8+CD57+ effector memory T cells from SAA patients. The clonotype originates from a human donor with aplastic anemia.

For the CDR3, the DNA is TGTGCCAGCAGCTTAGGACAGGGGAGGTACGAGCAGTACTTC. It specifies CASSLGQGRYEQYF. The V call is TRBV13, the J call TRBJ2-7; D is perhaps TRBD1 (7 bases). CDR1 and CDR2 (germline): PRHDT, FYEKMQ (reference sequence). CDR3 size: 14 residues. The ends were cut back, 0 bases at V and 4 bases at J, with 10 bases in the middle.